This passage covers 28 T cell receptor beta chains from one sample sequenced in a study of Tregs in tolerant kidney transplant recipients. The method was immunoSEQ multiplex PCR; TCRdb's version includes in-frame clones alone and lacks a portion of them. This table has about 44,000 clones, roughly 95% appearing once. Their recognized antigens are unknown. The sequenced sample consisted of Tregs from blood cultured with allogeneic cells. The receptor source for this set is a human donor in good health.

The V gene is TRBV28, the J gene TRBJ1-4, with 8 bases fitting TRBD1. The CDR3 is 15 residues long. V gave up 10 bases and J gave up 7 bases; unmatched junction bases: 14. Germline CDR1 MDHEN, CDR2 SYDVKM. The CDR3 protein is CATRRLQGAVEKLFF. The CDR3 nucleotides read TGTGCCACCAGGAGGCTTCAGGGGGCCGTTGAAAAACTGTTTTTT.

The chain is built from TRBV10-1 and TRBJ2-7; D is uncertain. The ends were cut back, 4 bases at V and 5 bases at J, with 9 bases in the middle. This CDR3 is 12 amino acids long. Germline CDR1 and CDR2: WNHNN and SYGVQD (reference sequence). The CDR3 is CASSGPRNEQYF. CDR3 bases: TGCGCCAGCAGTGGCCCCCGGAACGAGCAGTACTTC.

The genes are TRBV6-6 and TRBJ2-5, with D perhaps assigned TRBD1 or TRBD2 (5 bases each). This CDR3 is 14 amino acids long. Trimming took off 2 bases at V and 1 base at J, with 8 bases between the two ends. CDR1 and CDR2 (germline): MNHNY, SVGAGI (reference sequence). Here the CDR3 reads CASSYPGPQETQYF. CDR3 DNA sequence: TGTGCCAGCAGTTACCCGGGACCCCAAGAGACCCAGTACTTC.

The CDR3 protein is CASSPMTSGAVKNIQYF. Written as DNA, the CDR3 is TGTGCCAGCTCACCTATGACTAGCGGGGCGGTCAAAAACATTCAGTACTTC. The rearrangement uses TRBV18 and TRBJ2-4; 11 bases map to TRBD2. This CDR3 region has 17 residues. Per germline, CDR1 KGHSH and CDR2 LQKENI. Losses at the gene ends were 3 bases for V and 3 bases for J; bases not matched to a gene: 7.

CDR3 in amino acids: CASSGFGQGLYSPLHF. The CDR3 DNA reads TGTGCCAGCAGTGGGTTTGGACAGGGCTTATATTCACCCCTCCACTTT. V is TRBV6-1 and J is TRBJ1-6; 8 bases line up with TRBD1. This CDR3 comprises 16 residues. J was trimmed by 8 bases and V by 4 bases; bases with no gene match: 10. CDR1 and CDR2 (germline): MNHNS, SASEGT.

This rearrangement joins TRBV4-1 to TRBJ1-6, with 7 bases matching TRBD1. With 6 bases clipped from V and 0 bases from J, the junction kept 5 bases outside the gene matches. CDR3 length: 16 amino acids. The V gene's germline CDR1 is MGHRA and CDR2 YSYEKL. Here the CDR3 DNA reads TGCGCCAGCAGTCAACAGGGGCGCTCCTATAATTCACCCCTCCACTTT. Translated: CASSQQGRSYNSPLHF.

V is TRBV11-2 and J is TRBJ1-4; 9 bases map to TRBD1. Germline loops: CDR1 SGHAT, CDR2 FQNNGV. The CDR3 totals 14 residues. The V segment lost 5 bases and the J segment 7 bases; nucleotides outside the gene matches: 5. The CDR3 sequence: CASSPQGAREKLFF. The CDR3 DNA follows: TGTGCCAGCAGCCCACAGGGGGCGCGTGAAAAACTGTTTTTT. Combining the CDR3 with reference TRBV11-2 and TRBJ1-4 gives the whole variable domain EAGVAQSPRYKIIEKRQSVAFWCNPISGHATLYWYQQILGQGPKLLIQFQNNGVVDDSQLPKDRFSAERLKGVDSTLKIQPAKLEDSAVYLCASSPQGAREKLFFGSGTQLSVL.

The rearrangement uses TRBV5-4 and TRBJ2-7; tentative D call: TRBD2 (5 bases). The V end lost 3 bases, the J end lost 2 bases, and 6 bases lay between the germline ends. In germline, CDR1 is SGHNT, CDR2 YYREEE (reference sequence). CDR3 length equals 12 residues. Written as DNA, the CDR3 is TGTGCCAGCAGCTCCGGGGCCTACGAGCAGTACTTC. Its translation is CASSSGAYEQYF.

The V gene is TRBV7-6, the J gene TRBJ2-7; D unresolved. The germline V and J ends were trimmed by 3 bases and 0 bases, with 3 bases remaining between them. The CDR3 runs to 12 residues. From germline, CDR1 is SGHVS and CDR2 FNYEAQ. CDR3 DNA: TGTGCCAGCAGCTTGAGCTCCTACGAGCAGTACTTC. Amino acids: CASSLSSYEQYF.

J is TRBJ2-2 and V is TRBV5-8; D possibly matches TRBD1 or TRBD2 (5 bases each). Germline values: CDR1 SGHTS, CDR2 YDEGEE. V dropped 9 bases and J dropped 1 base, with 16 bases sitting between them. The CDR3 spans 15 residues. The CDR3 nucleotides read TGTGCCACGGGGACGGCCTTTTGGAACACCGGGGAGCTGTTTTTT. Its translation is CATGTAFWNTGELFF.

This clone appeared a single time. The chain has TRBV6-4 and TRBJ2-1; TRBD1 or TRBD2 may be the D gene (6 bases each). CDR1 and CDR2 from the germline V gene are MRHNA and SNTAGT. The germline V and J ends were trimmed by 5 bases and 6 bases, with 14 bases remaining between them. There are 14 residues in the CDR3. DNA of the CDR3: TGTGCCAGCAGTCGGGGGCTTGGAGGCAATGAGCAGTTCTTC. It is translated as CASSRGLGGNEQFF.

The chain links TRBV29-1 to TRBJ1-1; D may be TRBD1 (5 bases). The V end was cut by 8 bases, the J end by 0 bases, with 13 bases between. CDR1 and CDR2 (germline): SQVTM, ANQGSEA. This CDR3 is built from 13 residues. In nucleotides, the CDR3 is TGCAGCACCCAGGGAGGTATGAACACTGAAGCTTTCTTT. It specifies CSTQGGMNTEAFF.

V gene TRBV6-5 combines with J gene TRBJ2-7; TRBD2 agrees at 12 bases. Trimming removed 4 bases from V and 6 bases from J; junction bases left unmatched: 7. Germline V gene data show CDR1 as MNHEY and CDR2 as SVGAGI. There are 15 residues in the CDR3. The CDR3 here is CASSSQTSGSSEQYF. The CDR3 DNA follows: TGTGCCAGCAGTTCTCAGACTAGCGGGAGCTCCGAGCAGTACTTC.

The V gene is TRBV18, the J gene TRBJ2-4; 10 nucleotides align to TRBD1. This CDR3 has 13 residues. V dropped 3 bases and J dropped 8; count of bases not matched to a gene: 1. CDR1 KGHSH and CDR2 LQKENI come from the germline V gene. The CDR3 DNA reads as TGTGCCAGCTCACCCGGACAGGGGGACATTCAGTACTTC. Translated: CASSPGQGDIQYF.

The genes are TRBV5-1 and TRBJ2-1, with 10 bases lining up with TRBD2. Germline V CDR1 and CDR2: SGHRS, YFSETQ. This CDR3 spans 16 amino acids. After removal of 0 bases from V and 3 bases from J, the junction contained 3 bases not matched to a gene. The CDR3 nucleotides are TGCGCCAGCAGCTTGGCTAGCGGGAGAGGCTACAATGAGCAGTTCTTC. It is translated as CASSLASGRGYNEQFF.

The chain is built from TRBV27 and TRBJ2-1, with 15 nucleotides matching TRBD2. Germline V gene data show CDR1 as MNHEY and CDR2 as SMNVEV (reference sequence). The CDR3 length is 18 residues. Germline trimming cut 3 bases from V and 6 bases from J; bases unmatched to any gene: 9. This CDR3 is CASSFWGLAGGNGNEQFF. For the CDR3, the DNA is TGTGCCAGCAGTTTTTGGGGACTAGCGGGAGGAAACGGCAATGAGCAGTTCTTC.

J is TRBJ1-3 and V is TRBV5-1; D not certain. CDR1 SGHRS and CDR2 YFSETQ come from the germline V gene. V lost 1 base to trimming and J lost 2 bases, with 10 bases between them. This CDR3 is 15 amino acids long. CDR3 region: CASSLFSDAGNTIYF. CDR3 DNA sequence: TGCGCCAGCAGCTTGTTCTCAGACGCTGGAAACACCATATATTTT.

This clone has a single count. The chain carries TRBV11-2 and TRBJ2-3; possibly TRBD1 for D (6 bases). With 5 bases removed from V and 14 bases from J, the gap between germline ends came to 17 bases. This CDR3 region has 12 residues. Germline values: CDR1 SGHAT, CDR2 FQNNGV. CDR3 bases: TGTGCCAGCAGCAGAAGTTACAGGGTAGGGTATTTT. Protein: CASSRSYRVGYF.

The count of this clone is one. This rearrangement joins TRBV9 to TRBJ1-2; D remains ambiguous. This CDR3 has 19 residues. V lost 4 bases, J lost 4 bases, and 29 bases lay in between. Germline-derived CDR1 and CDR2 are SGDLS and YYNGEE. CDR3 in amino acids: CASSLPIYSGSLFFYGYTF. The CDR3 DNA reads as TGTGCCAGCAGCCTCCCAATCTATAGTGGCAGCCTTTTTTTCTATGGCTACACCTTC.

A single count supports this clone. The chain uses TRBV18 and TRBJ2-3; D possibly corresponds to TRBD1 (6 bases). Per the germline V gene, CDR1 is KGHSH and CDR2 is LQKENI. This CDR3 has 19 residues. V lost 1 base and J 2 bases, leaving 22 bases between the germline ends. The CDR3 DNA sequence: TGTGCCAGCTCACCACTATATGACAGGCGTAACTTCCCCACAGATACGCAGTATTTT. This gives the protein CASSPLYDRRNFPTDTQYF.

The chain has TRBV11-2 and TRBJ2-1; 7 nucleotides agree with TRBD2. The germline gives CDR1 SGHAT, CDR2 FQNNGV. The CDR3 contains 15 residues. Trimming took 4 bases from V and 0 from J; bases not matched to a gene: 3. The DNA of the CDR3 is TGTGCCAGCAGCTCACTAGCGCCCTCCTACAATGAGCAGTTCTTC. Translating gives CASSSLAPSYNEQFF.

The chain carries TRBV5-1 and TRBJ2-1; no reliable D call. The CDR3 contains 13 residues. Germline loops: CDR1 SGHRS, CDR2 YFSETQ. V was pared by 3 bases and J by 9 bases, with 13 bases between. CDR3 region: CASSWPTSAEQFF. The CDR3 region has the DNA TGCGCCAGCAGCTGGCCCACCTCGGCTGAGCAGTTCTTC.

The chain employs TRBV19 and TRBJ1-3; D is possibly TRBD1 (6 bases). The CDR3 covers 20 residues. Per germline, CDR1 LNHDA and CDR2 SQIVND (reference sequence). Deletions cut 3 bases from V and 0 bases from J, with 24 bases between. CDR3 residues: CASSMARPGDPTSSGNTIYF. CDR3 coding DNA: TGTGCCAGTAGTATGGCCAGGCCAGGGGACCCAACGAGCTCTGGAAACACCATATATTTT. Using reference TRBV19 and TRBJ1-3 for the parts outside the CDR3, the full variable domain is DGGITQSPKYLFRKEGQNVTLSCEQNLNHDAMYWYRQDPGQGLRLIYYSQIVNDFQKGDIAEGYSVSREKKESFPLTVTSAQKNPTAFYLCASSMARPGDPTSSGNTIYFGEGSWLTVV.

This chain joins TRBV19 and TRBJ2-7; TRBD2 aligns across 7 bases. The junction had 0 bases not matched to a gene; V was cut back by 8 bases and J by 5 bases. CDR1 is LNHDA, CDR2 SQIVND, per germline (reference sequence). The CDR3 is made up of 10 amino acids. The DNA of the CDR3 is TGTGCCAGTGGGAGGGACGAGCAGTACTTC. This codes for CASGRDEQYF.

The chain couples TRBV11-1 to TRBJ1-1, with a possible D match to TRBD1 (5 bases). CDR3 size: 16 residues. From germline, CDR1 is SGHAT and CDR2 FQDESV (reference sequence). The V gene lost 1 base and the J gene lost 4 bases, with 16 bases spanning the gap. CDR3 loop: CASSLVGGWTLTEAFF. The CDR3 DNA sequence: TGTGCCAGCAGCTTAGTTGGGGGATGGACCCTCACTGAAGCTTTCTTT.

The chain recombines TRBV5-1 with TRBJ1-1, with D unresolved. CDR1 and CDR2 (germline): SGHRS, YFSETQ. This CDR3 contains 14 residues. V gave up 1 base and J gave up 5 bases, with 12 bases separating them. As DNA, the CDR3 is TGCGCCAGCAGCTTGAGTACCCTGGGTACTGAAGCTTTCTTT. It specifies CASSLSTLGTEAFF.

The chain has TRBV10-3 and TRBJ2-7, with D possibly being TRBD1 (5 bases). V lost 6 bases to trimming and J lost 5 bases, with 20 bases between them. CDR3 length: 15 residues. Per germline, CDR1 ENHRY and CDR2 SYGVKD. The CDR3 coding sequence is TGTGCCATCAGCCGTCAGACAGTCCCCCCCCACGAGCAGTACTTC. This sequence encodes CAISRQTVPPHEQYF.

This clone has only one observation. One end of the junction fails to match germline, which may point to a read error. This chain joins TRBV29-1 and TRBJ2-2, with a tentative D call TRBD2 (5 bases). Germline V gives CDR1 SQVTM, CDR2 ANQGSEA. This CDR3 is 15 amino acids long. The chain's CDR3 is CSVDFRPSVHRGAVF. CDR3 coding DNA: TGCAGCGTTGATTTTCGGCCCAGCGTACACCGGGGAGCTGTTTTT.